This T cell receptor beta chain was profiled in a study of T-cell reconstitution after alpha-beta-depleted transplantation in children. CDR3 length equals 14 residues. The trim removed 8 bases at V and 5 bases at J, leaving 10 bases unmatched. Germline values: CDR1 SGHTA, CDR2 FQGNSA. As it was prepared, the TCRbeta library received unique molecular identifiers. TCRdb independently ran MiXCR on the PCR reads; one entry per CDR3 protein. This table has 250,000 to 350,000 distinct CDR3 sequences, over 8% appearing once. This sample comprised PBMCs from the stem cell graft donor, obtained from the stem cell graft. The chain joins TRBV7-2 to TRBJ2-3; 7 positions agree with TRBD2. The clonotype originates from a human donor who donated a stem cell graft to a child with SCID. The CDR3 loop is CASRRAGRLDTQYF. CDR3 DNA: TGTGCCAGCCGGCGAGCGGGGAGGCTAGATACGCAGTATTTT.